The source of this TCR beta chain is a study of technical replicates of blood from several donors. Profiled with immunoSEQ multiplex PCR; TCRdb holds only in-frame clones, not every one. The data show under 70,000 clones, with roughly 92% seen just once and over 4% held by the top ten. CDR1 and CDR2 from the germline V gene are MNHNY and SVGAGI (reference sequence). J was trimmed by 1 base and V by 6 bases; bases with no gene match: 4. CDR3 length: 14 amino acids. This clonotype originated in a human donor in good health. Some clones in this sample may be carry-over from other donors' samples. V is TRBV6-6 and J is TRBJ1-1; TRBD1 matches 8 bases. What was sequenced was PBMCs. In DNA form, the CDR3 reads TGTGCCAGCAGACTCGGACAGGGGAACACTGAAGCTTTCTTT. Its translation is CASRLGQGNTEAFF.